The clone carrying this T cell receptor (beta chain) was counted between two and nine times. The antigen is undetermined. The data are from a study of molecular identifiers for immune sequencing clone quantification. Listed TCR primers, together with previously described methods, were used for the bulk TCR libraries. One entry per CDR3 protein, called by TCRdb with MiXCR from the PCR reads. This table has around 480,000 distinct CDR3 sequences, around 23% appearing once. Findings and caveats of the study: Underestimation of highly expanded clone sizes could arise where identical TCR molecules share a barcode.

With V trimmed by 2 bases and J by 4 bases, 8 bases remained unmatched. Germline-derived CDR1 and CDR2 are SEHNR and FQNEAQ (reference sequence). There are 15 residues in the CDR3. The sequenced material came from naive CD8+ T cells from blood, with Jurkat cell RNA spiked in. As to subset: FACS-sorted CD8+CD4-CCR7+CD45RA+ naive T cells. The sequence came from a human donor in good health. Some libraries in this study had Jurkat cell RNA spiked in. The J gene is TRBJ2-7, the V gene TRBV7-9; 7 bases agree with TRBD1. This CDR3 is CASSLSDRFGYEQYF. Here the CDR3 DNA reads TGTGCCAGCAGCTTATCGGACAGGTTTGGGTACGAGCAGTACTTC.